The 8 T cell receptor beta chains given below trace back to one sample, sequenced in a study of shared T cell receptors in the human thymus. The method was immunoSEQ multiplex PCR; TCRdb's version includes in-frame clones alone and lacks a portion of them. In the table there are 650,000 to 950,000 clones, approximately 85% of which are singletons. The same data also went into a second study, on human thymus T cells.

The specimen sequenced was thymocytes. Receptors originate from a girl less than two years old with a congenital heart defect.

The chain uses TRBV4-2 and TRBJ2-1, with 9 bases lining up with TRBD1. The CDR3 is 19 amino acids. Per germline, CDR1 LGHNA and CDR2 YNFKEQ. V shed 0 bases, J shed 8 bases, and the junction held 17 bases outside the gene matches. The CDR3 sequence is CASSQETRTGTGSTDEQFF. The DNA of the CDR3 is TGTGCCAGCAGCCAAGAGACCAGGACCGGGACAGGGTCCACCGATGAGCAGTTCTTC.

The chain recombines TRBV11-3 with TRBJ2-5, with D maybe TRBD2 (5 bases). Germline V lookup: CDR1 SGHNT, CDR2 YENEEA. V was pared by 1 base and J by 5 bases, with 14 bases between. The CDR3 is 15 amino acids. CDR3 residues: CASSLGTYGLETQYF. The CDR3 DNA follows: TGTGCCAGCAGCTTAGGGACTTACGGACTGGAGACCCAGTACTTC.

J is TRBJ1-1 and V is TRBV7-9, with D maybe TRBD1 (5 bases). Looked up from germline, CDR1 is SEHNR and CDR2 is FQNEAQ (reference sequence). The CDR3 spans 13 residues. The V and J ends lost 0 bases and 8 bases respectively, with 10 bases between them. CDR3 sequence: CASSLALTAEAFF. CDR3 coding DNA: TGTGCCAGCAGCTTAGCGCTGACAGCGGAAGCTTTCTTT. The whole variable domain, remainder taken from reference TRBV7-9 and TRBJ1-1, is DTGVSQNPRHKITKRGQNVTFRCDPISEHNRLYWYRQTLGQGPEFLTYFQNEAQLEKSRLLSDRFSAERPKGSFSTLEIQRTEQGDSAMYLCASSLALTAEAFFGQGTRLTVV.

This clone was detected a few times. The chain employs TRBV4-2 and TRBJ2-3; 11 bases map to TRBD2. This CDR3 is 19 amino acids long. The V segment lost 1 base and the J segment 1 base; nucleotides outside the gene matches: 10. Germline V CDR1 and CDR2: LGHNA, YNFKEQ. The CDR3 here is CASSQARLAGRRGTDTQYF. In DNA form, the CDR3 reads TGTGCCAGCAGCCAAGCCCGACTAGCGGGGAGGAGGGGCACAGATACGCAGTATTTT.

The V and J genes are TRBV9 and TRBJ1-1; 7 nucleotides line up with TRBD1. The CDR3 extends over 14 amino acids. J lost 5 bases, V lost 2 bases, and 6 bases had no gene match. Germline CDR1 is SGDLS and CDR2 is YYNGEE. The CDR3 nucleotides are TGTGCCAGCAGCGTTGGTCCAGGGGGTACTGAAGCTTTCTTT. Translated, it gives CASSVGPGGTEAFF. Full variable domain (missing parts from reference TRBV9 and TRBJ1-1): DSGVTQTPKHLITATGQRVTLRCSPRSGDLSVYWYQQSLDQGLQFLIQYYNGEERAKGNILERFSAQQFPDLHSELNLSSLELGDSALYFCASSVGPGGTEAFFGQGTRLTVV.

The rearrangement uses TRBV27 and TRBJ2-3, with TRBD2 identical over 7 bases. The J segment lost 0 bases and the V segment lost 7 bases, leaving 7 bases of the junction unmatched. CDR3 length equals 15 residues. Germline CDR1 is MNHEY and CDR2 is SMNVEV (reference sequence). The CDR3 DNA is TGTGCCAGCACGGGAGGCGGTACTAGCACAGATACGCAGTATTTT. Protein sequence: CASTGGGTSTDTQYF.

The rearrangement joins TRBV5-1 to TRBJ1-1; weak D call: TRBD1 (5 bases). Germline CDR1 SGHRS, CDR2 YFSETQ. Trimming took 4 bases from V and 1 from J, leaving 14 bases between them. The CDR3 spans 15 residues. For the CDR3, the DNA is TGCGCCAGCAGCCCATTGGGGGGGAGGAACACTGAAGCTTTCTTT. Its protein product is CASSPLGGRNTEAFF.

The chain is built from TRBV28 and TRBJ1-1; no reliable D call. V was cut by 3 bases and J by 1 base, with 36 bases left in between. CDR3 size: 23 residues. Germline loops: CDR1 MDHEN, CDR2 SYDVKM. The CDR3 region has the DNA TGTGCCAGCAGTTTGCCTGGTGGGTCCTGTGAGGGCGGCCTGGTAGAACCGAACACTGAAGCTTTCTTT. This sequence encodes CASSLPGGSCEGGLVEPNTEAFF. The whole variable domain, remainder taken from reference TRBV28 and TRBJ1-1, is DVKVTQSSRYLVKRTGEKVFLECVQDMDHENMFWYRQDPGLGLRLIYFSYDVKMKEKGDIPEGYSVSREKKERFSLILESASTNQTSMYLCASSLPGGSCEGGLVEPNTEAFFGQGTRLTVV.